The 5 T cell receptor beta chains below were found in one sample sequenced in a study of blood T cells in healthy people across ages. For the second PCR, which ran for roughly 7 to 11 cycles, a sample-barcoded 5' primer and a J-beta primer mix were used. One entry per CDR3 protein results from TCRdb running MiXCR on the 5' RACE reads. The sample holds approximately 1.5 million distinct CDR3 sequences, 34% seen once. The material sequenced was blood. Receptor source: a woman in her thirties in good health.

The chain combines TRBV25-1 with TRBJ1-2, with D tentatively TRBD1 (5 bases). V was trimmed by 2 bases and J by 3 bases, leaving 10 bases between them. CDR3 length: 14 amino acids. Germline values: CDR1 MGHDK, CDR2 SYGVNS. The CDR3 sequence is CASSERGRDYGYTF. The CDR3 DNA reads as TGTGCCAGCAGTGAAAGGGGTCGGGACTATGGCTACACCTTC.

There are many counts of this clonotype. This chain joins TRBV30 and TRBJ2-3; D uncertain. Trimming left V 1 base short and J 0 bases short, with 5 bases between. There are 13 residues in the CDR3. Germline V gene data show CDR1 as GTSNPN and CDR2 as SVGIG (reference sequence). The DNA for the CDR3 is TGTGCCTGGAGTGCACCAAGCACAGATACGCAGTATTTT. It yields the protein CAWSAPSTDTQYF.

The chain uses TRBV12-3 or TRBV12-4 and TRBJ2-1; D may be TRBD2 (6 bases). CDR3 size: 16 residues. Deletions cut 3 bases from V and 4 bases from J, with 16 bases between. The CDR3 sequence: CASSFFVGGYYNEQFF. The CDR3 nucleotides read TGTGCCAGCAGTTTTTTTGTCGGGGGATATTACAATGAGCAGTTCTTC.

This clonotype was seen a few times. The V call is TRBV5-1, the J call TRBJ1-2; D unclear. Germline lookup yields CDR1 SGHRS and CDR2 YFSETQ. With 0 bases removed from V and 4 bases from J, the gap between germline ends came to 10 bases. The CDR3 length is 14 residues. The CDR3 DNA reads TGCGCCAGCAGCTTGGGGCGGTATTCCTATGGCTACACCTTC. Residues: CASSLGRYSYGYTF.

This clonotype was found a few times. J is TRBJ1-2 and V is TRBV29-1; 9 bases fit TRBD1. J lost 8 bases, V lost 6 bases, and 7 bases had no gene match. This CDR3 spans 12 amino acids. Germline V gene lookup returns CDR1 SQVTM and CDR2 ANQGSEA. This CDR3 reads CSVIQGARGYTF. The CDR3 DNA follows: TGCAGCGTCATACAGGGGGCGCGGGGCTACACCTTC.